A selection of T cell receptor beta chains follows, all from one sample in a study of T-cell reconstitution after alpha-beta-depleted transplantation in children. TCRdb re-called the PCR reads through MiXCR, storing one row per CDR3 protein. The table includes 170,000 or so distinct CDR3 sequences, roughly 7.5% detected once. This specimen was PBMCs from the stem cell graft donor, taken from the stem cell graft. The receptors shown here come from a human donor who donated a stem cell graft to a child with Wiskott-Aldrich syndrome. Each CDR3 is given with its conserved first and last residue. Fields, in order: CDR3 length, V gene, J gene, CDR3 protein.

>14|TRBV18|TRBJ1-1
CASTLYGKNTEAFF
>18|TRBV24-1|TRBJ2-2
CATSDQKRGPARAGELFF
>13|TRBV10-2|TRBJ2-7
CASSVLAGVVQYF
>17|TRBV5-1|TRBJ2-7
CASSYRTSGRGTEEQYF
>15|TRBV14|TRBJ2-3
CASSPWLAGEDTQYF
>13|TRBV18|TRBJ2-1
CASTESSYNEQFF
>14|TRBV5-1|TRBJ1-5
CASSQGDSNQPQHF
>19|TRBV7-8|TRBJ2-1
CASSLSEGHHRSSYNEQFF
>14|TRBV28|TRBJ1-1
CASSLSGSNTEAFF
>13|TRBV15|TRBJ1-1
CATSVIEGGEAFF
>12|TRBV24-1|TRBJ2-1
CATSDRTAYRFF
>16|TRBV6-1|TRBJ2-1
CASRPVGQQLYNEQFF
>12|TRBV18|TRBJ2-5
CASFRGGETQYF
>15|TRBV5-1|TRBJ2-1
CASSVDRGYNNEQFF
>15|TRBV12-3/TRBV12-4|TRBJ2-1
CASIPDRGIYNEQFF
>17|TRBV4-3|TRBJ2-3
CASSQGLRDLSTDTQYF
>15|TRBV6-5|TRBJ1-3
CASSFRGGGGNTIYF
>14|TRBV6-5|TRBJ2-5
CASSYGNLQETQYF
>17|TRBV6-4|TRBJ2-2
CASSGLAGDLNTGELFF
>14|TRBV5-1|TRBJ1-1
CATSISAGNTEAFF
>15|TRBV5-1|TRBJ1-1
CASSWGQGKNTEAFF
>14|TRBV27|TRBJ2-1
CASSLSNAGRGQFF
>12|TRBV4-2|TRBJ2-7
CASSQVASEQYF
>19|TRBV11-1|TRBJ2-6
CASSPGRPRTRSGANVLTF
>19|TRBV12-3/TRBV12-4|TRBJ2-7
CASSLEGLAGVQYIYEQYF
>14|TRBV4-2|TRBJ1-6
CASSSSGGTSPLHF
>13|TRBV20-1|TRBJ1-2
CSAPDGQGSGYTF
>15|TRBV9|TRBJ2-7
CASSAVASGPYEQYF
>14|TRBV7-9|TRBJ2-5
CASSGLAEQETQYF
>12|TRBV4-2|TRBJ2-1
CASSQVASEQFF
>15|TRBV12-3/TRBV12-4|TRBJ2-7
CASSRATGAIYEQYF
>17|TRBV5-6|TRBJ2-6
CASSLGRQRSGANVLTF
>13|TRBV12-3/TRBV12-4|TRBJ1-2
CASSFRGHYGYTF
>15|TRBV3-1|TRBJ2-3
CASSRLGASSDTQYF
>13|TRBV7-9|TRBJ2-5
CASSSTGLETQYF
>15|TRBV6-5|TRBJ1-2
CASSYGLGTNYGYTF
>12|TRBV20-1|TRBJ2-3
CSAYSVTDTQYF
>14|TRBV30|TRBJ2-3
CAWSISGVTDTQYF
>12|TRBV5-1|TRBJ2-3
CASSLVLETQYF
>12|TRBV11-2|TRBJ2-2
CASSYPGGELFF
>11|TRBV29-1|TRBJ2-1
CSVDRGFEQFF
>13|TRBV20-1|TRBJ2-3
CSVPPPGTDTQYF
>15|TRBV12-3/TRBV12-4|TRBJ2-7
CASSLGSFSSYEQYF
>17|TRBV20-1|TRBJ2-1
CSARDREGRESYNEQFF
>15|TRBV3-1|TRBJ2-7
CATSQMVAGAYEQYF
>13|TRBV6-5|TRBJ1-1
CASSPPQVNGAFF
>13|TRBV10-2|TRBJ2-6
CASSDSGANVLTF